This T cell receptor (beta chain) is from a study of Ad26.COV2.S vaccination and SARS-CoV-2 variants. TCRdb's copy holds only in-frame clones and misses some; the assay was immunoSEQ multiplex PCR. The repertoire holds hundreds of thousands of clones, with approximately 90% as singletons. Treatment described: roughly 19 received Ad26.COV2.S at low or high dose, single or two shots; about 5 received placebo; per-sample allocation not given. At day 63 after the first vaccine or placebo injection, samples were drawn. The TCR was taken from a person between 18 and 65 years old who received the Ad26.COV2.S COVID-19 vaccine or a placebo. The sample consisted of peripheral blood, taken in a trial of Ad26.COV2.S vaccine versus placebo.

The CDR3 region has the DNA TGTGCCAGCAGCCAGACAACAGGGGAGGAGGACACCATATATTTT. Protein product: CASSQTTGEEDTIYF. The J gene is TRBJ1-3, the V gene TRBV6-6, with 7 bases aligning to TRBD1. CDR3 length: 15 amino acids. Trimming removed 6 bases from V and 8 bases from J; junction bases left unmatched: 13. Germline CDR1 and CDR2: MNHNY and SVGAGI (reference sequence).